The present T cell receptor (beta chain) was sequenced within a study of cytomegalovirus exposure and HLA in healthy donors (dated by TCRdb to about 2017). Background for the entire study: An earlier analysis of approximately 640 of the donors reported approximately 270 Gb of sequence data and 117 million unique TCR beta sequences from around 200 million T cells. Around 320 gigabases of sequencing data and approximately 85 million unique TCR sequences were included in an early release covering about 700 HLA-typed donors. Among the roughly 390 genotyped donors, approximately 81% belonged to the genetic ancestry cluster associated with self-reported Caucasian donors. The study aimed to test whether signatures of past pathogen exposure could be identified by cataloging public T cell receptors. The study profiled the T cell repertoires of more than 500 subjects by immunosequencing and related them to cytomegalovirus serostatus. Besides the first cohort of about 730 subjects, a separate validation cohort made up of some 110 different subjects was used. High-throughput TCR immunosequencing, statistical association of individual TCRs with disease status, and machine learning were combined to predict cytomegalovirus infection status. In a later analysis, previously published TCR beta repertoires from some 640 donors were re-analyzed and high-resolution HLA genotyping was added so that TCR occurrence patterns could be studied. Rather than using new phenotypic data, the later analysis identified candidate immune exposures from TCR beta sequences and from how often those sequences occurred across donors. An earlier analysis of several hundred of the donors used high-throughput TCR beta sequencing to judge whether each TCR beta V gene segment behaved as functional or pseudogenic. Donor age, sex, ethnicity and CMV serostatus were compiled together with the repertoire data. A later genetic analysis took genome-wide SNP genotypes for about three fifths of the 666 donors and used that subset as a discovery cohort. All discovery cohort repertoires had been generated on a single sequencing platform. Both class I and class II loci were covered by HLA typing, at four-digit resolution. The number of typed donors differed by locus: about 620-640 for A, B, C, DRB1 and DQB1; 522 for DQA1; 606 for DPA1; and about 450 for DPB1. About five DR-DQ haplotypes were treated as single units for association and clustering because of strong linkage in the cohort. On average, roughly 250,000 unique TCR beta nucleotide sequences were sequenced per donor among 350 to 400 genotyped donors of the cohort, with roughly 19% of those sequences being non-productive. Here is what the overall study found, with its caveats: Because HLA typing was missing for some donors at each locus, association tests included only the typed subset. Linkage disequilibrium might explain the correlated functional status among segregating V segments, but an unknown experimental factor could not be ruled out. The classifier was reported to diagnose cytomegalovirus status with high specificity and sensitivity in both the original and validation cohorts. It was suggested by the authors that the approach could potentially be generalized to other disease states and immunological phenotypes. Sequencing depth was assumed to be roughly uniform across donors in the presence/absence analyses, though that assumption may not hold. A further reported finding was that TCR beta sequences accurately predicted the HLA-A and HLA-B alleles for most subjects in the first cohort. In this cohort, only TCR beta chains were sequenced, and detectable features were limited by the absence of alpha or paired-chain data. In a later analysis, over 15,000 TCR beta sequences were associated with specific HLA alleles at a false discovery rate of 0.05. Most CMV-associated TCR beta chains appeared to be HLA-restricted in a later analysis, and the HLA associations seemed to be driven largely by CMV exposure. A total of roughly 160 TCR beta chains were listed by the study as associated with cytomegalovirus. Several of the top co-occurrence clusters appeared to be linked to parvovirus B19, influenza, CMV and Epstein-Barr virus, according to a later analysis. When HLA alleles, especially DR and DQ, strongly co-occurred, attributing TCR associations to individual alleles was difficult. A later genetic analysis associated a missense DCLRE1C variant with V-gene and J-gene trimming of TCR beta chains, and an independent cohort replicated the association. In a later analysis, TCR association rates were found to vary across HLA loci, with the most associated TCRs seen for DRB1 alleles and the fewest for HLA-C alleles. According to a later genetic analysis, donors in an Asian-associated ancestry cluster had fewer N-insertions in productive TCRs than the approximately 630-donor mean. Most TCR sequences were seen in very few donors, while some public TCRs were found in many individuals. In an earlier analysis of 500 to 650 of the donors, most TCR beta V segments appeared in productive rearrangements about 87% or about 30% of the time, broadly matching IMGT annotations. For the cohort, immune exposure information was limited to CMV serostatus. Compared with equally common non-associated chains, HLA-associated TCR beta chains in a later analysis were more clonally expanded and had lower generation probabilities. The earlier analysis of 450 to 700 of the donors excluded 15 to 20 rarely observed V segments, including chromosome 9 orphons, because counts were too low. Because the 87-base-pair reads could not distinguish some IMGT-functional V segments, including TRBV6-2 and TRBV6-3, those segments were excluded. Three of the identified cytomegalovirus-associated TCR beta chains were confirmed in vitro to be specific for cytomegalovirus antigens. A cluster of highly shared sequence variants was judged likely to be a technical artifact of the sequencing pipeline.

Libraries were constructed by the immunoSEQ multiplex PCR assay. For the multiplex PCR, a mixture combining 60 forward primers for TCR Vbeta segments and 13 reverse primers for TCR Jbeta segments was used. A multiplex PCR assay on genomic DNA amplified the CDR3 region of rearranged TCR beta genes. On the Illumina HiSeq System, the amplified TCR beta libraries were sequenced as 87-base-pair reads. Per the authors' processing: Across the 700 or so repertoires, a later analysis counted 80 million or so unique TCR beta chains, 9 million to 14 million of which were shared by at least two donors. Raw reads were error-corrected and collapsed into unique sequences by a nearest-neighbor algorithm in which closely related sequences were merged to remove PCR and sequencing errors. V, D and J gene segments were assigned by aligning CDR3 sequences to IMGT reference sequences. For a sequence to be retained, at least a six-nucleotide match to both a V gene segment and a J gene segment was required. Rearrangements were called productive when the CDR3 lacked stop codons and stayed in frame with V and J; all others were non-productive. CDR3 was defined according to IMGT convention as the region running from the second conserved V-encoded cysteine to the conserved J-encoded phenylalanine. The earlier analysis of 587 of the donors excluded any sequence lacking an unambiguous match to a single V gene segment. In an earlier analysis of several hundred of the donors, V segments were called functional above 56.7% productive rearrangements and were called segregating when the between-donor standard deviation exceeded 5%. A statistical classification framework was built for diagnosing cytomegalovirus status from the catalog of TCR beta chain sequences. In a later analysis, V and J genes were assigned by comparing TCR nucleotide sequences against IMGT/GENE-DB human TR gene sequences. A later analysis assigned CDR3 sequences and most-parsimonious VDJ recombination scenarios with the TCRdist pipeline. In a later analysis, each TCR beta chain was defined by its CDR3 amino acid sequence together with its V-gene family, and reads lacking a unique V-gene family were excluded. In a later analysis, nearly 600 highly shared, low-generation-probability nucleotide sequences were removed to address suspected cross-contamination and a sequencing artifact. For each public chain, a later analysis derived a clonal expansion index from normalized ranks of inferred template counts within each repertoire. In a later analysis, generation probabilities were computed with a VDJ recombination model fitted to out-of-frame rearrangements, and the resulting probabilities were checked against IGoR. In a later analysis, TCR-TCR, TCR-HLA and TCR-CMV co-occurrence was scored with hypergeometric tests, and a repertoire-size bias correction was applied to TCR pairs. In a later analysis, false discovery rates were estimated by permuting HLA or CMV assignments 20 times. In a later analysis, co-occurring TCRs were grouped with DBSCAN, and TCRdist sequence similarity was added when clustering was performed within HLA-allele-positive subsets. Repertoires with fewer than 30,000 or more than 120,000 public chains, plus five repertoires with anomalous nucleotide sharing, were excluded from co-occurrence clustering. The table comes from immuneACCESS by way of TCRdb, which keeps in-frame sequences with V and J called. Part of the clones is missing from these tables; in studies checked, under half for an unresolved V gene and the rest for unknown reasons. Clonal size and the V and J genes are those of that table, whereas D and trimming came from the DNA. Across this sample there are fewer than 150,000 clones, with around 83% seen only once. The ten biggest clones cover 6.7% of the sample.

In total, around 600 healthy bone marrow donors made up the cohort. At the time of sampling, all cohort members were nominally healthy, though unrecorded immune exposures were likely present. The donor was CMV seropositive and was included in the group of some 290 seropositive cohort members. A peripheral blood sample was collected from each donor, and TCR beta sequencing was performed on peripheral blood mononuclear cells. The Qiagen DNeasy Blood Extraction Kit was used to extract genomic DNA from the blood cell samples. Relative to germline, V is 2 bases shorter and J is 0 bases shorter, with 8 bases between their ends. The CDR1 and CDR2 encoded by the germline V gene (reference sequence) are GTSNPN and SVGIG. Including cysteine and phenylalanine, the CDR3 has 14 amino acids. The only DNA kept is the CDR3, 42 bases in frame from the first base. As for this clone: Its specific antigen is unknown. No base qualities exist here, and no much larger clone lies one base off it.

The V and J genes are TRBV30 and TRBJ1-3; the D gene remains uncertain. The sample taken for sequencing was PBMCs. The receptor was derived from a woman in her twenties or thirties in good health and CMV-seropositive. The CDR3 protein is CAWSPGFSGNTIYF. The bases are TGTGCCTGGAGTCCCGGTTTCTCTGGAAACACCATATATTTT.